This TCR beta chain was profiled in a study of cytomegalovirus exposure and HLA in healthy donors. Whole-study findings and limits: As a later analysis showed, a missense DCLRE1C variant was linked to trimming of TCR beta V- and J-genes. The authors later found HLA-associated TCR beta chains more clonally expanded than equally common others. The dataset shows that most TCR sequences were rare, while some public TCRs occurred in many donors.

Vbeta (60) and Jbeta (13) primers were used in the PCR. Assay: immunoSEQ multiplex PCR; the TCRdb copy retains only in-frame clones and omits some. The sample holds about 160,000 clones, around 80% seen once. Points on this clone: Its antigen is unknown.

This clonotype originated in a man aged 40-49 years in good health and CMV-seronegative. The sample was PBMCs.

Written as DNA, the CDR3 is TGTGCCAGCAGCTGGGGACAGGGGTACACCGGGGAGCTGTTTTTT. Protein: CASSWGQGYTGELFF. The rearrangement uses TRBV28 and TRBJ2-2; 10 bases fit TRBD1. The CDR3 contains 15 residues. The ends lost 6 bases at V and 3 bases at J; junction bases unmatched: 4. Germline V gives CDR1 MDHEN, CDR2 SYDVKM.